Each of the 32 T cell receptor beta chains below was sequenced from the same sample in a study of cytomegalovirus exposure and HLA in healthy donors. PCR primers comprised 60 Vbeta and 13 Jbeta primers. The assay was immunoSEQ multiplex PCR, and TCRdb's table has in-frame clones only and misses some. Among 150,000 to 200,000 clones listed, around 78% were seen once. The specimen sequenced was PBMCs. These TCRs come from a woman in her fifties or sixties in good health and CMV-seropositive.

The gene calls are TRBV10-2 and TRBJ1-6, with D unclear. In germline, CDR1 is WSHSY, CDR2 SAAADI. This CDR3 is built from 15 residues. Trimming took off 2 bases at V and 12 bases at J, with 17 bases between the two ends. CDR3 loop: CASSERSDGLGPLHF. In nucleotides, the CDR3 is TGCGCCAGCAGTGAGAGAAGCGACGGTTTGGGACCCCTCCACTTT.

The chain couples TRBV4-2 to TRBJ2-1, with D perhaps matching TRBD1 (6 bases). The CDR3 sequence is 14 residues long. Germline V gene sequence: CDR1 LGHNA, CDR2 YNFKEQ. Trimming shortened V by 1 base and J by 7 bases, and 11 bases separated the two germline ends. In nucleotides, the CDR3 is TGTGCCAGCAGCCAAGCCAGAGGGGGAAATGAGCAGTTCTTC. This sequence encodes CASSQARGGNEQFF.

This clone was found a few times. The V gene is TRBV4-1, the J gene TRBJ1-4, with D perhaps matching TRBD1 (6 bases). From germline, CDR1 is MGHRA and CDR2 YSYEKL. The V and J ends lost 0 bases and 4 bases respectively, with 21 bases between them. The CDR3 totals 19 residues. The CDR3 protein is CASSQDLGGRSSRNEKLFF. CDR3 DNA: TGCGCCAGCAGCCAAGATCTCGGGGGGCGATCGTCCCGTAATGAAAAACTGTTTTTT.

This sequence joins TRBV9 and TRBJ2-7, with D tentatively TRBD1 (6 bases). Trimming shortened V by 5 bases and J by 5 bases, and 20 bases separated the two germline ends. CDR1 SGDLS and CDR2 YYNGEE come from the germline V gene. The CDR3 totals 15 residues. The CDR3 DNA reads as TGTGCCAGCAGTTTCGGCTGGGGGCTTCAAGACGAGCAGTACTTC. Translating it yields CASSFGWGLQDEQYF.

The chain is built from TRBV7-3 and TRBJ2-1; the match to TRBD2 covers 7 bases. Germline CDR1 reads SGHTA; CDR2 reads FQGTGA. V gave up 5 bases and J gave up 4 bases; unmatched junction bases: 11. The CDR3 spans 16 residues. The CDR3 region has the DNA TGTGCCAGCAGCCCGGCCGGGACTACCAGTTACAATGAGCAGTTCTTC. Amino acid sequence: CASSPAGTTSYNEQFF.

The CDR3 coding sequence is TGTGCCAGCAGTTCTGTTAACACCGGGGAGCTGTTTTTT. It specifies CASSSVNTGELFF. This chain joins TRBV6-6 and TRBJ2-2; D not certain. This CDR3 contains 13 residues. The V and J ends lost 4 bases and 2 bases respectively, with 5 bases between them. CDR1 and CDR2 (germline): MNHNY, SVGAGI (reference sequence).

This chain connects TRBV19 to TRBJ1-1; D uncertain. Germline V gene lookup returns CDR1 LNHDA and CDR2 SQIVND (reference sequence). Trimming removed 10 bases at V and 1 base at J, with 19 bases between. CDR3 size: 15 residues. Here the CDR3 reads CATSPSGIGNTEAFF. Written as DNA, the CDR3 is TGTGCCACCTCCCCATCGGGGATTGGGAACACTGAAGCTTTCTTT.

The chain couples TRBV6-6 to TRBJ2-1; tentatively, D is TRBD1 (5 bases). The CDR3 runs to 13 residues. The V and J ends lost 8 bases and 3 bases respectively, with 11 bases between them. Germline V lookup: CDR1 MNHNY, CDR2 SVGAGI (reference sequence). The CDR3 loop is CASVGAYYNEQFF. The CDR3 DNA reads TGTGCCAGCGTTGGGGCTTACTACAATGAGCAGTTCTTC.

The V gene is TRBV6-5, the J gene TRBJ2-7; 8 bases match TRBD2. The CDR3 extends over 14 amino acids. V shed 5 bases and J 4 bases; nucleotides not matched to a gene: 7. The V gene's germline CDR1 is MNHEY and CDR2 SVGAGI. As DNA, the CDR3 is TGTGCCAGCAGTCGGGATCCGGGAGGGTACGAGCAGTACTTC. It translates to CASSRDPGGYEQYF.

The CDR3 DNA follows: TGCGCCAGCAGCCAAGTTTCCCTAGCGGGGGGGCTGGGGACCGGGGAGCTGTTTTTT. This encodes CASSQVSLAGGLGTGELFF. J is TRBJ2-2 and V is TRBV4-1, with 12 positions matching TRBD2. The CDR3 extends over 19 amino acids. With 1 base clipped from V and 5 bases from J, the junction kept 11 bases outside the gene matches. Germline V gene data show CDR1 as MGHRA and CDR2 as YSYEKL.

V and J are TRBV19 and TRBJ1-5; 10 bases align to TRBD1. Trimming cost V 5 bases and J 4 bases; bases outside gene matches: 5. Germline assignment: CDR1 LNHDA and CDR2 SQIVND (reference sequence). This CDR3 contains 15 residues. This CDR3 reads CASSVRDRGNQPQHF. The CDR3 region has the DNA TGTGCCAGTAGTGTCCGGGACAGGGGAAATCAGCCCCAGCATTTT.

The genes are TRBV5-1 and TRBJ2-3; possibly TRBD2 for D (7 bases). Trimming shortened V by 0 bases and J by 5 bases, and 10 bases separated the two germline ends. The V gene's germline CDR1 is SGHRS and CDR2 YFSETQ. The CDR3 has 14 residues. Written as DNA, the CDR3 is TGCGCCAGCAGCTTGGAGGGGGGGAAAGATACGCAGTATTTT. Translating it yields CASSLEGGKDTQYF.

This clone appeared a single time. V gene TRBV6-5 combines with J gene TRBJ2-7; perhaps TRBD2 as D (5 bases). CDR3 length: 13 residues. CDR1 and CDR2 from the germline V gene are MNHEY and SVGAGI. V lost 6 bases, J lost 0 bases, and 9 bases lay in between. The CDR3 DNA reads as TGTGCCAGCAGCCACGGGAACTCCTACGAGCAGTACTTC. Translating it yields CASSHGNSYEQYF.

For this clone: One end of the junction is discordant with germline, which a read error may explain. This sequence joins TRBV30 and TRBJ1-5; D may be TRBD1 (6 bases). Germline V gives CDR1 GTSNPN, CDR2 SVGIG (reference sequence). The CDR3 extends over 13 amino acids. CDR3 residues: CACQGQSDQPQHF. CDR3 coding DNA: TGTGCCTGTCAAGGACAGTCTGACCAGCCTCAGCATTTT.

J is TRBJ1-1 and V is TRBV5-1, with a tentative D call TRBD1 (6 bases). The CDR3 totals 13 residues. V lost 0 bases to trimming and J lost 6 bases, with 9 bases between them. CDR1 and CDR2 from the germline V gene are SGHRS and YFSETQ. For the CDR3, the DNA is TGCGCCAGCAGCTTGGGGGACAACGCTGAAGCTTTCTTT. Translated, it gives CASSLGDNAEAFF.

This clone was recorded only once. This chain uses TRBV5-1 with TRBJ2-2; D is unclear. The V end lost 6 bases, the J end lost 0 bases, and 9 bases lay between the germline ends. CDR1 is SGHRS, CDR2 YFSETQ, per germline. The length of the CDR3 is 14 residues. DNA for the CDR3: TGCGCCAGCAAGGAAGCGTCGAACACCGGGGAGCTGTTTTTT. Its protein is CASKEASNTGELFF.

This chain joins TRBV5-1 and TRBJ1-1; D remains ambiguous. There are 14 residues in the CDR3. Trimming shortened V by 0 bases and J by 4 bases, and 10 bases separated the two germline ends. The germline V gene encodes CDR1 SGHRS and CDR2 YFSETQ. The CDR3 loop reads CASSLAYAGTEAFF. CDR3 in DNA: TGCGCCAGCAGCTTGGCCTACGCAGGCACTGAAGCTTTCTTT.

The chain employs TRBV6-5 and TRBJ2-3; TRBD2 agrees at 10 bases. CDR1 is MNHEY, CDR2 SVGAGI, per germline. Trimming took 7 bases from V and 1 from J; bases not matched to a gene: 5. CDR3 length equals 15 residues. In nucleotides, the CDR3 is TGTGCCAGCACCGAGCGGGGGGGCGGCACAGATACGCAGTATTTT. Translation: CASTERGGGTDTQYF.

The rearrangement links TRBV4-2 to TRBJ2-7; 8 bases match TRBD1. The junction had 6 bases not matched to a gene; V was cut back by 1 base and J by 1 base. The CDR3 contains 16 residues. CDR1 is LGHNA and CDR2 is YNFKEQ in the germline V gene. CDR3 nucleotides: TGTGCCAGCAGCCAAGCTATCGGACAGGGATCCTACGAGCAGTACTTC. Translating it yields CASSQAIGQGSYEQYF.

This clone occurred once. CDR3 sequence: CASSLEGLQETQYF. In DNA form, the CDR3 reads TGTGCCAGCAGCTTGGAAGGACTCCAAGAGACCCAGTACTTC. This sequence joins TRBV5-4 and TRBJ2-5, with D tentatively TRBD2 (5 bases). Trimming removed 0 bases from V and 1 base from J, with 7 bases in between. The CDR3 sequence is 14 residues long. The V gene's germline CDR1 is SGHNT and CDR2 YYREEE (reference sequence).

In this sample, this clone turned up a few times. The chain is built from TRBV9 and TRBJ2-5; perhaps TRBD2 as D (7 bases). CDR1 and CDR2 from the germline V gene are SGDLS and YYNGEE. V was pared by 5 bases and J by 4 bases, with 21 bases between. CDR3 length: 16 residues. This CDR3 reads CASSGGGGLGRETQYF. Here the CDR3 DNA reads TGTGCCAGCAGTGGAGGGGGGGGCCTGGGGAGAGAGACCCAGTACTTC.

The genes are TRBV7-6 and TRBJ1-2, with 7 nucleotides matching TRBD1. In germline, CDR1 is SGHVS, CDR2 FNYEAQ. The V and J ends lost 1 base and 4 bases, in that order; junction bases with no gene match: 0. The length of the CDR3 is 13 residues. This chain's CDR3 is CASSLGDSYGYTF. Here the CDR3 DNA reads TGTGCCAGCAGCTTAGGGGACAGCTATGGCTACACCTTC.

The V gene is TRBV6-5, the J gene TRBJ1-1, with a tentative D call TRBD1 (5 bases). CDR3 length: 15 amino acids. V gave up 1 base and J gave up 1 base, with 10 bases separating them. The germline V gene has CDR1 MNHEY and CDR2 SVGAGI. The CDR3 sequence is CASSYLRGSNTEAFF. The CDR3 nucleotides are TGTGCCAGCAGTTACTTGCGGGGGTCGAACACTGAAGCTTTCTTT.

V is TRBV10-1 and J is TRBJ2-3, with D maybe TRBD2 (5 bases). The V end was cut by 3 bases, the J end by 2 bases, with 9 bases between. The CDR3 is made up of 14 amino acids. The germline V gene has CDR1 WNHNN and CDR2 SYGVQD (reference sequence). CDR3 DNA sequence: TGCGCCAGCAGTGATGGAGGTTACACAGATACGCAGTATTTT. The encoded protein is CASSDGGYTDTQYF.

This sequence joins TRBV5-1 and TRBJ1-1, with D unclear. The CDR3 runs 13 residues. The V end was cut by 2 bases, the J end by 1 base, with 6 bases between. Germline assignment: CDR1 SGHRS and CDR2 YFSETQ. The CDR3 is CASSFYTNTEAFF. The CDR3 nucleotides read TGCGCCAGCAGCTTTTACACGAACACTGAAGCTTTCTTT.

The chain recombines TRBV5-4 with TRBJ2-5; TRBD2 matches 12 bases. The V gene end was trimmed by 4 bases and the J gene end by 5 bases; junction bases not matched to a gene: 9. The V gene's germline CDR1 is SGHNT and CDR2 YYREEE (reference sequence). The CDR3 contains 16 residues. The CDR3 DNA reads as TGTGCCAGCAGCATAAGGACTAGCGGGGCAGGGGAGACCCAGTACTTC. Translated, it gives CASSIRTSGAGETQYF.

The CDR3 is CATHRGLPGDEQYF. CDR3 DNA: TGTGCCACCCATCGAGGCCTCCCCGGGGACGAGCAGTACTTC. The gene calls are TRBV5-4 and TRBJ2-7; D may be TRBD2 (5 bases). Trimming removed 9 bases from V and 5 bases from J, with 21 bases in between. Germline V CDR1 and CDR2: SGHNT, YYREEE (reference sequence). The CDR3 consists of 14 residues.

This chain connects TRBV11-2 to TRBJ2-3; D is perhaps TRBD2 (6 bases). Looked up from germline, CDR1 is SGHAT and CDR2 is FQNNGV. Trimming stripped 1 base from V and 0 bases from J, with 8 bases between. The CDR3 runs to 15 residues. Here the CDR3 DNA reads TGTGCCAGCAGCTTAGCCGGGACTAGCACAGATACGCAGTATTTT. Encoded protein: CASSLAGTSTDTQYF.

This sequence joins TRBV4-1 and TRBJ2-5, with a possible D match to TRBD1 (5 bases). From germline, CDR1 is MGHRA and CDR2 YSYEKL. The CDR3 covers 16 residues. The V gene lost 0 bases and the J gene lost 2 bases, with 13 bases spanning the gap. The CDR3 coding sequence is TGCGCCAGCAGCCAAGAGCCATATAAGGGGCAAGAGACCCAGTACTTC. Protein product: CASSQEPYKGQETQYF.

The DNA for the CDR3 is TGTGCCAGCAGGAGACAGGGGGCAGATACGCAGTATTTT. Translating gives CASRRQGADTQYF. V is TRBV28 and J is TRBJ2-3, with 9 bases identical to TRBD1. Unmatched junction bases numbered 2, after V lost 6 bases and J lost 4 bases. CDR1 and CDR2 from the germline V gene are MDHEN and SYDVKM. This CDR3 region has 13 residues.

V gene TRBV5-4 combines with J gene TRBJ2-1; tentatively, D is TRBD1 (6 bases). Germline V gene sequence: CDR1 SGHNT, CDR2 YYREEE (reference sequence). Between the trimmed V and J ends, which lost 5 bases and 4 bases, there was a span of 16 bases. CDR3 size: 15 residues. The CDR3 region has the DNA TGTGCCAGCAGTCAACCGACAGGAGATTACAATGAGCAGTTCTTC. Protein product: CASSQPTGDYNEQFF.

V and J are TRBV5-4 and TRBJ2-1; TRBD2 matches 9 bases. Trimming at V came to 2 bases and at J to 6 bases, leaving 3 bases not matched to a gene. The CDR3 has 14 amino acids. Germline CDR1 reads SGHNT; CDR2 reads YYREEE (reference sequence). The DNA for the CDR3 is TGTGCCAGCAGCTTCGGCGGGGGGGCCAATGAGCAGTTCTTC. This encodes CASSFGGGANEQFF.